The T cell receptor (beta chain) under discussion was sequenced for a study of early T cells in non-severe SARS-CoV-2 infection. This clonotype was seen more than once but under ten times. CDR3 size: 11 residues. The ends lost 7 bases at V and 10 bases at J; junction bases unmatched: 4. Germline CDR1 reads SEHNR; CDR2 reads FQNEAQ (reference sequence). TCRdb re-called the 5' RACE reads with MiXCR, one entry per CDR3 protein. The profile shows 30,000 or so distinct CDR3 sequences, more than 6% of them singletons. Sequenced input: whole blood. The V gene is TRBV7-9, the J gene TRBJ2-1, with 7 nucleotides matching TRBD2. The receptor was isolated from an adult who was a healthcare worker with PCR-confirmed SARS-CoV-2 infection or an uninfected control (not recorded which). In DNA form, the CDR3 reads TGTGCCAGCACCAAAGCGGGAGAGCAGTTCTTC. It is translated as CASTKAGEQFF. Using reference TRBV7-9 and TRBJ2-1 for the parts outside the CDR3, the full variable domain is DTGVSQNPRHKITKRGQNVTFRCDPISEHNRLYWYRQTLGQGPEFLTYFQNEAQLEKSRLLSDRFSAERPKGSFSTLEIQRTEQGDSAMYLCASTKAGEQFFGPGTRLTVL.